This TCR beta chain was captured in a study of shared clonotypes between healthy human individuals. Repertoires were generated with immunoSEQ multiplex PCR, while TCRdb's copy carries only in-frame clones and drops some. The repertoire consists of over a million clones, with more than 95% occurring once and the leading ten covering about 1%. Partitioning of CD4+ cells yielded a CD45RA+ naive subset and a CD45RA-negative memory subset. Trimming left V 5 bases short and J 1 base short, with 8 bases between. The germline V gene has CDR1 MNHEY and CDR2 SMNVEV (reference sequence). The CDR3 is 13 amino acids. Comment on this clone: Other DNA sequences in this sample translate to the same CDR3.

This receptor was obtained from a young man in good health. The sequencing sample was made of naive CD4+ T cells sorted from blood. Subset defined: CD45RA+ positively selected. The chain links TRBV27 to TRBJ1-1; D gene uncertain. CDR3 sequence (DNA): TGTGCCAGCAGTCCCCCAGGGAACACTGAAGCTTTCTTT. As protein: CASSPPGNTEAFF.